This TCR beta chain was recovered during a study of CD8+ T cells in alopecia areata. Study observations and caveats: Links between baseline CD8+ expansion and response need larger treated cohorts.

Sequencing relied on a cDNA template that was reverse transcribed from extracted RNA. Sequencing used immunoSEQ multiplex PCR; TCRdb keeps in-frame clones, though not all of them. The sample shows roughly 46,000 clones, under 70% of them seen only once. On this clone: Antigen: not known.

The germline V gene has CDR1 SGDLS and CDR2 YYNGEE. The ends were cut back, 3 bases at V and 4 bases at J, with 11 bases in the middle. This CDR3 has 13 residues. As for treatment: oral pan-JAK inhibitor, 5-10 mg twice daily. This clonotype originated in a human donor with alopecia areata. The material was CD8+ T cells sorted from blood, obtained at week 4, from a patient treated with tofacitinib. The V and J genes are TRBV9 and TRBJ2-7, with a tentative D call TRBD1 (5 bases). CDR3 amino acids: CASSETQGYEQYF. CDR3 in DNA: TGTGCCAGCAGCGAGACGCAGGGTTACGAGCAGTACTTC.